This T cell receptor (beta chain) came from a study of read filtering for tumor transcriptome and immune sequencing. Study in general: TCR-mapped reads were about 4 to 11 million with IR-seq versus about 85 to 1,300 with RNA-seq.

At the time of active disease, bone marrow was collected from every patient. This clonotype showed up many times. Germline CDR1 and CDR2: MNHEY and SVGAGI. The V end was cut by 2 bases, the J end by 0 bases, with 7 bases between. The length of the CDR3 is 15 residues. This library used 300 to 500 ng RNA and molecular barcoded adaptors spanning alpha/delta and beta/gamma chains. TCRdb recomputed calls from the reads with MiXCR, one row per CDR3 protein. The table shows approximately 90,000 distinct CDR3 sequences, with roughly an eighth occurring only once. The sequence came from a donor at least 40 years old with multiple myeloma. The source material was a population of CD138-negative cells sorted from bone marrow. The chain employs TRBV6-5 and TRBJ2-2; D is unclear. CDR3: CASSYRRTNTGELFF. The CDR3 nucleotides are TGTGCCAGCAGTTACAGACGGACGAACACCGGGGAGCTGTTTTTT.